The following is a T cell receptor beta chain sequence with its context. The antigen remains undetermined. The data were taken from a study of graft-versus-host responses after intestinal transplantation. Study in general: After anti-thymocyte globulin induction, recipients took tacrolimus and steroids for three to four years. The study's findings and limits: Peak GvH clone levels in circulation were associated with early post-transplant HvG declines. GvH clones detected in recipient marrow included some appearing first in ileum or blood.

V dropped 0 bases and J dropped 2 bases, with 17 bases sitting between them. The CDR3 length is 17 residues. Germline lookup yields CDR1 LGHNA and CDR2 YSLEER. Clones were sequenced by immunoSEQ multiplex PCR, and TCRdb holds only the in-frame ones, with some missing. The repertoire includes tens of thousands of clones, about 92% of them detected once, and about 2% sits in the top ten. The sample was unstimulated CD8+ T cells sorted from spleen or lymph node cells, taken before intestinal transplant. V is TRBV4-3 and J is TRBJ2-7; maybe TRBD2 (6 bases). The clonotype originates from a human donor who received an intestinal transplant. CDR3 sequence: CASSQDTGVDIPYEQYF. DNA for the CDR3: TGCGCCAGCAGCCAAGATACGGGAGTGGACATCCCCTACGAGCAGTACTTC.